This TCR beta chain was sequenced during a study of blood T cells in healthy people across ages (dated by TCRdb to the mid-2010s). About the full investigation: In model experiments, template switching captured roughly one uniquely barcoded TCR beta cDNA molecule for every two T cells. To avoid experimental bias, donors of different ages were distributed randomly across sequencing lanes. The study measured age-related changes in TCR beta repertoire diversity using deep sequencing normalized with unique cDNA molecular identifiers. Donors were grouped into four age groups: young (average approximately 15 years), middle-aged (under 40), aged (around 60) and long-lived (approximately 75). For two donors (one aged 18 to 29 and one aged 80 or older), the study analyzed two additional independent replicas of 1 million unique cDNA reads from the same blood draw.

The approximately 40 donors, aged about 6 to 95 years, were systemically healthy Caucasian individuals from Russia. Roughly 10 milliliters of peripheral blood were collected from each donor into EDTA-treated Vacutainer tubes. Ficoll-Paque density-gradient centrifugation was used to isolate PBMCs, with at least 6 million obtained per sample. Total RNA, at least 6 micrograms per sample, was extracted from PBMCs with Trizol reagent. Naive CD45RAhigh/CD27high T cell percentages were measured by flow cytometry on a PBMC aliquot from every donor. What the authors observed across the whole study: Bulk unsorted PBMC profiling prevented conclusive comparison of naive and antigen-experienced compartments. A strong correlation was found between observed TCR beta diversity and the percentage of naive T cells measured by flow cytometry. The long-lived group showed more naive CD4+ T cells, fewer expanded clones and increased TCR diversity than the aged group, suggesting age selection. Estimates of total diversity based on one million sequenced T cells were regarded as lower bounds and as underestimates. As age increased, observed TCR beta diversity per million T cells dropped in a roughly linear way, and a significant reduction was already evident by age about 40. Because the CMV infection status of the donors was unknown, age-related changes in expanded clonotypes may potentially have been confounded.

As regards this clonotype: No antigen is known for it. An end of the junction does not agree with germline; a read error may underlie this.

The germline V gene (reference sequence) supplies CDR1 SGHAT and CDR2 FQDESV. Counted from cysteine to phenylalanine, this CDR3 has 15 amino acids. Only the CDR3 portion is preserved as DNA: 45 bases, with reading frame beginning at the first base. The receptor library was made with 5' RACE. For sequencing, an Illumina HiSeq 2500 was employed. A second PCR of roughly 6 to 12 cycles was run with a J-beta primer mix and a sample-barcoded 5' primer. A template-switch 5' adaptor carrying 12 random nucleotides introduced a unique molecular identifier onto each TCR beta cDNA molecule. Each sample yielded at least 3 million CDR3-containing paired-end reads. First-strand cDNA was synthesized from all RNA with the Mint cDNA synthesis kit, primed by a TRBC-specific oligonucleotide. Following uracil-DNA glycosylase treatment, all cDNA underwent a first 18-cycle PCR with the universal primers M1SS and BC2_uni_R. The published analysis was carried out like this. For normalization, 1 million high-quality reads were randomly selected from each sample, with every read carrying a distinct molecular identifier. Reads with shared molecular identifiers were discarded instead of being binned into consensus sequences. MiTCR, set to a Q25 quality threshold and the strictest error-elimination algorithm, was used for CDR3 identification, clonotype clustering and error correction. Lower-bound total TCR beta diversity was estimated with a nonparametric unseen species model using Euler transformation. Clones were called with MiXCR by TCRdb after fastp trimmed the public reads at Q25, and only in-frame beta chains were retained. CDR3 protein duplicates are merged, each entry listing the most common genes and DNA. The V and J calls and clone size come from TCRdb's table, not from the authors' own analysis. A total of about 680,000 distinct CDR3 sequences appear in this sample, 45% to 50% of them only once. Clones ranked in the top ten supply under 35% of the sample.

The sequence derives from a woman between 55 and 75 years old in good health. The source material was blood. Here the chain combines TRBV11-1 and TRBJ2-6; the D gene is perhaps TRBD1, on 5 matching bases. The DNA reads as follows: TGTGCCAGCAGCTTAGGAGCGACTGGGGCCAATGTCCTGACTTTC. Its coded protein is CASSLGATGANVLTF.